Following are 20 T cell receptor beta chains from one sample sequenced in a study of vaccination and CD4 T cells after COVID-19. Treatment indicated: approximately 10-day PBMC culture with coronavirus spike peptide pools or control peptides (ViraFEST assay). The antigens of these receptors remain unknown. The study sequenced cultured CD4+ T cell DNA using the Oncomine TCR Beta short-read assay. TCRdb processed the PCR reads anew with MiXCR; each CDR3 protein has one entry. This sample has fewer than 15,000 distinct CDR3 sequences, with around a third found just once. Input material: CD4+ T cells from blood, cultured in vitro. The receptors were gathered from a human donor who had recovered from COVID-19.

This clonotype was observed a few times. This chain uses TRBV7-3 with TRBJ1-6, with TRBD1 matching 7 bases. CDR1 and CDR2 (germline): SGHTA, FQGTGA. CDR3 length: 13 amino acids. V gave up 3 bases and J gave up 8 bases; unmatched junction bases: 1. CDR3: CASSFTGDSPLHF. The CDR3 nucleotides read TGTGCCAGCAGCTTTACAGGGGATTCACCCCTCCACTTT.

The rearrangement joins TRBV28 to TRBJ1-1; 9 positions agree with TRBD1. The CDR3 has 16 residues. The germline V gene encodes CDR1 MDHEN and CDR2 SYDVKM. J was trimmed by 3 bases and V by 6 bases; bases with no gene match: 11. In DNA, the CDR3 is TGTGCCAGCAGCCACAGGACAGGGGCTGGGGACACTGAAGCTTTCTTT. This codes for CASSHRTGAGDTEAFF.

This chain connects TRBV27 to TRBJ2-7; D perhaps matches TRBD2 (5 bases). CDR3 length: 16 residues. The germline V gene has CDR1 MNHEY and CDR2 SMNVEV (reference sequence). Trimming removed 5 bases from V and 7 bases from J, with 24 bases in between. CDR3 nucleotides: TGTGCCAGCAGTCGGGTGTGGAAGGGATTGGGGAGAGAGCAGTACTTC. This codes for CASSRVWKGLGREQYF.

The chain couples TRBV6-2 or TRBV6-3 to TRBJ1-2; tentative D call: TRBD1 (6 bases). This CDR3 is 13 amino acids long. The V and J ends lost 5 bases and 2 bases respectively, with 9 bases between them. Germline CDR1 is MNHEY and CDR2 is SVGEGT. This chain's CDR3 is CASSRDTNYGYTF. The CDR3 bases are TGTGCCAGCAGTCGGGACACAAACTATGGCTACACCTTC.

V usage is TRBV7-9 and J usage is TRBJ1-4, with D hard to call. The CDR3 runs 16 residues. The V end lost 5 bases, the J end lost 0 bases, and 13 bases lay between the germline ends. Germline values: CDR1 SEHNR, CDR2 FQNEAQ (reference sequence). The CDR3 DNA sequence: TGTGCCAGCAGCGACCATCTTGGGTCAACTAATGAAAAACTGTTTTTT. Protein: CASSDHLGSTNEKLFF.

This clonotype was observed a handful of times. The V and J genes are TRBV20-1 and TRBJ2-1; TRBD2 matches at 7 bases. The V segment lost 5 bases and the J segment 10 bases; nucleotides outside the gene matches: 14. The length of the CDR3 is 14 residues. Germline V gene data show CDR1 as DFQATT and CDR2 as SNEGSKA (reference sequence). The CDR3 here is CSAHGTTNPREQFF. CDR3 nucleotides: TGCAGTGCTCACGGGACTACCAATCCGAGAGAGCAGTTCTTC.

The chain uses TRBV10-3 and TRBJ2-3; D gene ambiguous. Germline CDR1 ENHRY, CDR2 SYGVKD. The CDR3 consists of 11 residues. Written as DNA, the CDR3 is TGTGCTACGACCGATCGGGATACGCAGTATTTT. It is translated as CATTDRDTQYF.

Here the CDR3 DNA reads TGCGCCAGCTGTGAGGGGGATATCACGACAGATACGCAGTATTTT. Translation gives CASCEGDITTDTQYF. The V call is TRBV5-1, the J call TRBJ2-3; weak D call: TRBD1 (6 bases). V was cut by 7 bases and J by 3 bases, with 18 bases left in between. CDR1 is SGHRS, CDR2 YFSETQ, per germline. This CDR3 comprises 15 residues.

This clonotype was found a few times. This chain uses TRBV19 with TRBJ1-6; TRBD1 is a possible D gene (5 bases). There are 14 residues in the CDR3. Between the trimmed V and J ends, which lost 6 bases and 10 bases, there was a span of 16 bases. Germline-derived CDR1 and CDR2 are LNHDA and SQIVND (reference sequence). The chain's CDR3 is CASRPTGAASPLHF. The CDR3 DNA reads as TGTGCCAGTAGACCCACCGGGGCGGCCTCACCCCTCCACTTT.

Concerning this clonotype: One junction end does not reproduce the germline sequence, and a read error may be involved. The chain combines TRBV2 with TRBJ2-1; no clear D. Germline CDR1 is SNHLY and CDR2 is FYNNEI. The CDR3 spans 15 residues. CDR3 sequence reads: CANSKLLEVVEEQFF. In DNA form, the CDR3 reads TGTGCCAACAGTAAACTCCTAGAGGTAGTCGAGGAGCAATTCTTC.

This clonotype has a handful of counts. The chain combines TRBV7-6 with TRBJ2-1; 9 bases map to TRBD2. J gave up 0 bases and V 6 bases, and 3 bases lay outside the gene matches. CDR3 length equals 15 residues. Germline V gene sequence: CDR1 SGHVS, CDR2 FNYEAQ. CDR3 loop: CASRQLAGSYNEQFF. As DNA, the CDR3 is TGTGCCAGCAGACAACTAGCGGGCTCCTACAATGAGCAGTTCTTC.

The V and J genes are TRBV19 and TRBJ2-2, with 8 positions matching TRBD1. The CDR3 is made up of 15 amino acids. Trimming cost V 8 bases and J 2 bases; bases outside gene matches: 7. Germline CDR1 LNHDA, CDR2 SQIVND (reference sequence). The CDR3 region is CASGNQGANTGELFF. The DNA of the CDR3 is TGTGCCAGTGGAAACCAGGGGGCTAACACCGGGGAGCTGTTTTTT.

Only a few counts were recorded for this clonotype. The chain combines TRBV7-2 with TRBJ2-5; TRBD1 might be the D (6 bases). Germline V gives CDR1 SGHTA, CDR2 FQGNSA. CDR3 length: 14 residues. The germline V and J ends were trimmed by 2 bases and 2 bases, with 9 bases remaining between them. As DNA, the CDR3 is TGTGCCAGCAGCTTATCCAGGGGACAAGAGACCCAGTACTTC. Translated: CASSLSRGQETQYF.

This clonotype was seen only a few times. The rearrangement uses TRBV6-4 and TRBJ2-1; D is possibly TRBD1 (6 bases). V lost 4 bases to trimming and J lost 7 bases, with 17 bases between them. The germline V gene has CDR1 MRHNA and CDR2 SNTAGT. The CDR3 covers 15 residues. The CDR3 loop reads CASSGQGSPWNEQFF. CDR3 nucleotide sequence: TGTGCCAGCAGTGGCCAGGGGTCTCCTTGGAATGAGCAGTTCTTC.

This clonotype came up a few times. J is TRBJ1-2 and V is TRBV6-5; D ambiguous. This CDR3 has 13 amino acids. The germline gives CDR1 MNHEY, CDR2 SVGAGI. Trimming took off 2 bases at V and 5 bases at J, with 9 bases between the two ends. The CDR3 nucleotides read TGTGCCAGCAGTTACCCCGGTGGGTATGGCTACACCTTC. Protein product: CASSYPGGYGYTF.

CDR3 loop: CASTSTGKNTEAFF. DNA of the CDR3: TGTGCCAGCACTTCGACAGGGAAGAACACTGAAGCTTTCTTT. This sequence joins TRBV28 and TRBJ1-1, with TRBD1 identical over 7 bases. J was trimmed by 1 base and V by 7 bases; bases with no gene match: 6. The CDR3 runs to 14 residues. CDR1 MDHEN and CDR2 SYDVKM come from the germline V gene.

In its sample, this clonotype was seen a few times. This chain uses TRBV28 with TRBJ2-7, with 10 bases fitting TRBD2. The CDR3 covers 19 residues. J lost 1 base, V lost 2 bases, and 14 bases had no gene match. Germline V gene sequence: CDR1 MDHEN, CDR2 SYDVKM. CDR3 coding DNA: TGTGCCAGCAGTTTAAATAAGTTGCTAGCGGGAGCTGGGTCCTACGAGCAGTACTTC. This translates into CASSLNKLLAGAGSYEQYF.

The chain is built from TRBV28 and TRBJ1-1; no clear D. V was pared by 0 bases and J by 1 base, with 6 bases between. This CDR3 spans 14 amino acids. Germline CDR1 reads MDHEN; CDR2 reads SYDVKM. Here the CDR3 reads CASSLWAANTEAFF. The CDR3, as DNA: TGTGCCAGCAGTTTATGGGCGGCGAACACTGAAGCTTTCTTT.

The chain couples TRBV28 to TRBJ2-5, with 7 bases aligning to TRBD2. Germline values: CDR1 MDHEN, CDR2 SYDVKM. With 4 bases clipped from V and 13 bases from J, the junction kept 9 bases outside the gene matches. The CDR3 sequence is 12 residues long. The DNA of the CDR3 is TGTGCCAGCAGTTCAAGACTAGCAGCCCGGTACTTC. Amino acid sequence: CASSSRLAARYF.

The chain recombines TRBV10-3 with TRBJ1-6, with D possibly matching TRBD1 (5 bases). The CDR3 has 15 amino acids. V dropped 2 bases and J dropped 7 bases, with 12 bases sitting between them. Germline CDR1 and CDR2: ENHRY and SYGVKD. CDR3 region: CAISEGTDSNSPLHF. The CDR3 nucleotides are TGTGCCATCAGTGAGGGGACTGATTCCAATTCACCCCTCCACTTT.